The 8 T cell receptor beta chains below all came from one sample that was sequenced in a study of blood T cell repertoires in COVID-19. Sequencing was performed with immunoSEQ multiplex PCR; in TCRdb, only in-frame clones are kept and a portion is missing. The table lists under 250,000 clones, 65% to 85% of them singletons, with 1.5% in the top ten. Input material: peripheral blood. The receptor set was obtained from a woman aged 40 to 50 who had recovered from COVID-19.

This clone has just one count. This sequence joins TRBV11-3 and TRBJ1-2; D is unresolved. The CDR3 contains 15 residues. CDR1 SGHNT and CDR2 YENEEA come from the germline V gene. Trimming took 5 bases from V and 7 from J, leaving 20 bases between them. This CDR3 is CASSVKRILSSGYTF. The CDR3 coding sequence is TGTGCCAGCAGCGTGAAGAGGATTTTGTCTAGTGGCTACACCTTC.

This chain joins TRBV2 and TRBJ1-2; TRBD1 agrees at 11 bases. Germline V gene lookup returns CDR1 SNHLY and CDR2 FYNNEI. V trimming: 4 bases; J trimming: 3 bases; junction bases outside the gene matches: 1. The CDR3 extends over 14 amino acids. The CDR3 is CASSVGQGDYGYTF. The CDR3 DNA sequence: TGTGCCAGCAGTGTGGGACAGGGGGACTATGGCTACACCTTC.

The chain recombines TRBV7-6 with TRBJ2-2, with a tentative D call TRBD1 (6 bases). Per the germline V gene, CDR1 is SGHVS and CDR2 is FNYEAQ. Trimming cost V 2 bases and J 6 bases, with 13 bases left between them. This CDR3 is built from 15 residues. The CDR3 nucleotides read TGTGCCAGCAGCTTATTTGGGGGCTTGGCCGGGGAGCTGTTTTTT. Translating gives CASSLFGGLAGELFF. Full variable domain (remainder filled in from reference TRBV7-6 and TRBJ2-2): GAGVSQSPRYKVTKRGQDVALRCDPISGHVSLYWYRQALGQGPEFLTYFNYEAQQDKSGLPNDRFSAERPEGSISTLTIQRTEQRDSAMYRCASSLFGGLAGELFFGEGSRLTVL.

The rearrangement uses TRBV7-6 and TRBJ2-5, with TRBD2 matching over 10 bases. The length of the CDR3 is 16 residues. J lost 2 bases, V lost 5 bases, and 8 bases had no gene match. Per germline, CDR1 SGHVS and CDR2 FNYEAQ. The CDR3 loop is CASSPSGGAGQETQYF. The CDR3 coding sequence is TGTGCCAGCAGCCCGAGCGGGGGGGCGGGTCAAGAGACCCAGTACTTC.

This clone is a singleton in its sample. The chain recombines TRBV2 with TRBJ1-4, with 7 bases identical to TRBD1. V was clipped by 8 bases and J by 3 bases; unmatched bases: 6. There are 14 residues in the CDR3. CDR1 is SNHLY, CDR2 FYNNEI, per germline. CDR3 sequence (DNA): TGTGCCAGCCGACCGGGACAGCCTAATGAAAAACTGTTTTTT. Translation gives CASRPGQPNEKLFF.

This chain links TRBV28 with TRBJ1-4; 7 bases line up with TRBD1. The trim removed 5 bases at V and 8 bases at J, leaving 11 bases unmatched. Germline CDR1 reads MDHEN; CDR2 reads SYDVKM. CDR3 length: 15 amino acids. CDR3 bases: TGTGCCAGCAGTCCACCCGGAGGGGGCGGCGAAAAACTGTTTTTT. Amino acid sequence: CASSPPGGGGEKLFF.

This clone was seen a few times. The chain uses TRBV11-2 and TRBJ2-2; D is possibly TRBD2 (6 bases). V was clipped by 1 base and J by 6 bases, with 15 bases between them. This CDR3 comprises 16 residues. Per germline, CDR1 SGHAT and CDR2 FQNNGV. CDR3 DNA: TGTGCCAGCAGCTTAGCGAGTTCCGTAGCGGCCGGGGAGCTGTTTTTT. It yields the protein CASSLASSVAAGELFF.

J is TRBJ1-6 and V is TRBV5-6; 8 bases match TRBD1. The V segment lost 4 bases and the J segment 7 bases; nucleotides outside the gene matches: 4. Looked up from germline, CDR1 is SGHDT and CDR2 is YYEEEE. The CDR3 consists of 14 residues. In DNA form, the CDR3 reads TGTGCCAGCAGCATGGACAGGGTGAATTCACCCCTCCACTTT. This gives the protein CASSMDRVNSPLHF.